A selection of T cell receptor beta chains follows, all from one sample in a study of T cells after yellow fever vaccination. TCRdb re-called the 5' RACE reads through MiXCR, storing one row per CDR3 protein. The table records 350,000 or so distinct CDR3 sequences, 8% to 9.5% of them present only once. The sequencing used PBMCs, collected 35 to 50 days after the first yellow fever vaccination. The source is a man aged 18 to 30 who received the YFV17D yellow fever vaccine. Both conserved end residues are part of each CDR3. The D gene is left open where the match is weak. The size entry is marked missing in some rows and otherwise reads once, few, many or a size class.

size	D	length	V	J	CDR3	DNA
few	.	13	TRBV7-3	TRBJ1-1	CASSRDVRTEAFF	TGTGCCAGCAGTAGGGATGTCCGGACTGAAGCTTTCTTT
.	.	13	TRBV14	TRBJ1-4	CASSQWIAEKLFF	TGTGCCAGCAGCCAGTGGATCGCAGAAAAACTGTTTTTT
.	.	13	TRBV7-3	TRBJ1-1	CASSLNSETKAFF	TGTGCCAGCAGCTTAAATTCGGAGACCAAAGCTTTCTTT
.	TRBD2	12	TRBV29-1	TRBJ2-7	CSVGRGGDEQYF	TGCAGCGTTGGACGGGGGGGGGACGAGCAGTACTTC
few	.	15	TRBV7-9	TRBJ1-6	CATGRFGTDNSPLHF	TGTGCCACCGGAAGGTTTGGGACCGATAATTCACCCCTCCACTTT
few	.	13	TRBV5-1	TRBJ1-1	CASRSGLVTEAFF	TGCGCCAGCCGGTCAGGGTTGGTCACTGAAGCTTTCTTT
few	TRBD1	15	TRBV20-1	TRBJ2-1	CSANRGQGRVNEQFF	TGCAGTGCTAACAGGGGACAGGGAAGGGTCAATGAGCAGTTCTTC
.	TRBD1	15	TRBV6-5	TRBJ2-4	CASSSGPGQQNIQYF	TGTGCCAGCAGTTCCGGACCGGGACAGCAAAACATTCAGTACTTC
few	.	11	TRBV9	TRBJ2-1	CASSVEVEQFF	TGTGCCAGCAGCGTAGAAGTGGAGCAGTTCTTC
.	.	18	TRBV4-3	TRBJ2-3	CASSRGEGAGLGTDTQYF	TGCGCCAGCAGCCGGGGGGAGGGGGCAGGCCTGGGGACAGATACGCAGTATTTT
few	.	15	TRBV5-1	TRBJ1-5	CASSLVRDFAQPQHF	TGCGCCAGCAGCTTGGTCCGGGACTTTGCCCAGCCCCAGCATTTT
.	TRBD1	13	TRBV7-3	TRBJ1-1	CASSVGDRSEAFF	TGTGCCAGCAGCGTAGGGGACAGGTCTGAAGCTTTCTTT
few	TRBD2	12	TRBV29-1	TRBJ2-1	CSVVASGVWQFF	TGCAGCGTTGTCGCTAGCGGGGTTTGGCAGTTCTTC
few	.	13	TRBV6-1	TRBJ1-4	CASKPHADEKLFF	TGTGCCAGCAAACCCCATGCAGACGAAAAACTGTTTTTT
many	.	15	TRBV5-1	TRBJ2-2	CASSLSGGVPGELFF	TGCGCCAGCAGCTTGTCGGGTGGAGTGCCCGGGGAGCTGTTTTTT
many	TRBD2	17	TRBV28	TRBJ2-2	CASSLCRRGSCTGELFF	TGTGCCAGCAGTTTATGCAGGCGGGGGAGCTGCACCGGGGAGCTGTTTTTT
many	.	16	TRBV24-1	TRBJ2-1	CATSDSDSGPHNEQFF	TGTGCCACCAGTGACAGCGACAGCGGCCCCCACAATGAGCAGTTCTTC
few	.	13	TRBV5-1	TRBJ2-5	CASGGLDEETQYF	TGCGCCAGCGGTGGCCTAGATGAAGAGACCCAGTACTTC
few	.	16	TRBV19	TRBJ2-7	CASSLRVAVSSYEQYF	TGTGCCAGTAGTCTCCGGGTGGCGGTGAGCTCCTACGAGCAGTACTTC
few	.	14	TRBV10-3	TRBJ2-1	CAISESTRVGEQFF	TGTGCCATCAGTGAGTCGACCCGGGTCGGTGAGCAGTTCTTC
.	.	16	TRBV4-1	TRBJ1-4	CASSQDHPLTNEKLFF	TGCGCCAGCAGCCAAGATCATCCACTCACTAATGAAAAACTGTTTTTT
few	.	14	TRBV5-1	TRBJ1-4	CASSLEGRKEKLFF	TGCGCCAGCAGCTTGGAAGGGCGTAAAGAAAAACTGTTTTTT
many	.	13	TRBV20-1	TRBJ2-5	CSAGPGAWETQYF	TGCAGTGCCGGGCCGGGGGCCTGGGAGACCCAGTACTTC
few	TRBD2	16	TRBV10-3	TRBJ2-3	CAIKPGLAGEVDTQYF	TGTGCCATCAAACCCGGACTAGCGGGGGAAGTAGATACGCAGTATTTT
.	.	10	TRBV28	TRBJ1-1	CAASNGRAFF	TGTGCCGCCTCTAACGGTAGAGCTTTCTTT
.	TRBD2	15	TRBV27	TRBJ2-1	CASGLAGVIYNEQFF	TGTGCCAGCGGACTAGCGGGGGTTATCTACAATGAGCAGTTCTTC
few	.	15	TRBV28	TRBJ1-5	CASSANRVSNQPQHF	TGTGCCAGCAGTGCCAACAGGGTTAGCAATCAGCCCCAGCATTTT